Presented here are 14 T cell receptor beta chains from one specimen sequenced in a study of blood T cell repertoires in COVID-19. Produced via immunoSEQ multiplex PCR; TCRdb's table is partial and in-frame only. The repertoire includes almost 200,000 clones, approximately 87% of them detected once, and 0.7% to 0.85% sits in the top ten. Input material: peripheral blood. The receptors shown here come from a woman aged 65 to 85 with acute or convalescent COVID-19.

J is TRBJ2-5 and V is TRBV20-1, with 9 bases lining up with TRBD2. The CDR3 has 15 amino acids. J lost 1 base, V lost 3 bases, and 6 bases had no gene match. CDR1 is DFQATT, CDR2 SNEGSKA, per germline (reference sequence). The DNA of the CDR3 is TGCAGTGCTAGTAATCCTAGCGGGGCCCAAGAGACCCAGTACTTC. This gives the protein CSASNPSGAQETQYF.

The J gene is TRBJ1-6, the V gene TRBV19; D not resolved. V shed 3 bases and J shed 9 bases, with 15 bases lying between them. The germline CDR1 and CDR2 sequences are LNHDA and SQIVND (reference sequence). The CDR3 is made up of 15 amino acids. In DNA form, the CDR3 reads TGTGCCAGTAGTATGTGGTCCAAAGTTAGTTCACCCCTCCACTTT. It is translated as CASSMWSKVSSPLHF.

This clone appeared once. This chain links TRBV9 with TRBJ2-1, with a tentative D call TRBD2 (7 bases). Trimming pared 4 bases from V and 3 bases from J, leaving 20 bases between. The CDR3 runs to 17 residues. Germline CDR1 and CDR2: SGDLS and YYNGEE. CDR3 DNA sequence: TGTGCCAGCAGCCCCCGGGGGGCCCCCAGCCGCTACAATGAGCAGTTCTTC. Translated: CASSPRGAPSRYNEQFF.

This clone was seen once. The CDR3 DNA reads TGTGCCAGCAGCTTGTTACAGGGGATCAATCAGCCCCAGCATTTT. Protein sequence: CASSLLQGINQPQHF. This rearrangement joins TRBV5-6 to TRBJ1-5; TRBD1 matches 7 bases. This CDR3 region has 15 residues. CDR1 SGHDT and CDR2 YYEEEE come from the germline V gene. V lost 1 base and J lost 3; bases outside the gene matches: 4.

This chain joins TRBV12-3 or TRBV12-4 and TRBJ1-2; weak D call: TRBD1 (5 bases). The CDR3 is made up of 13 amino acids. V lost 7 bases and J 6 bases, leaving 15 bases between the germline ends. DNA for the CDR3: TGTGCCAGCATCCTCGGGGGAACAGATGGCTACACCTTC. Translating it yields CASILGGTDGYTF.

The CDR3 protein is CASSLDQRRTYMNTEAFF. The CDR3, as DNA: TGTGCCAGCAGCTTAGACCAGCGCCGTACATACATGAACACTGAAGCTTTCTTT. The chain has TRBV7-2 and TRBJ1-1, with D unclear. V dropped 1 base and J dropped 0 bases, with 18 bases sitting between them. This CDR3 is 18 amino acids long. CDR1 and CDR2 (germline): SGHTA, FQGNSA.

This sequence joins TRBV11-3 and TRBJ1-1; possibly TRBD1 for D (6 bases). The germline V gene has CDR1 SGHNT and CDR2 YENEEA. The CDR3 is made up of 15 amino acids. V dropped 5 bases and J dropped 1 base, with 14 bases sitting between them. The CDR3 DNA is TGTGCCAGCAGCCCGGGGCGGGGGCCGAACACTGAAGCTTTCTTT. Amino acids: CASSPGRGPNTEAFF.

Written as DNA, the CDR3 is TGTGCCAGCAGCCTAATGGACAGAGGATTTAGCAATCAGCCCCAGCATTTT. Translation: CASSLMDRGFSNQPQHF. The chain is built from TRBV5-5 and TRBJ1-5; possibly TRBD1 for D (6 bases). The CDR3 covers 17 residues. Germline loops: CDR1 SGHKS, CDR2 YYEKEE (reference sequence). Trimming pared 4 bases from V and 0 bases from J, leaving 17 bases between.

J is TRBJ2-7 and V is TRBV11-2, with TRBD2 matching 12 bases. CDR3 size: 15 residues. The germline V gene has CDR1 SGHAT and CDR2 FQNNGV. The V gene end was trimmed by 5 bases and the J gene end by 4 bases; junction bases not matched to a gene: 6. CDR3 DNA sequence: TGTGCCAGCAGCCACAGACTAGCGGGGGATTACGAGCAGTACTTC. It specifies CASSHRLAGDYEQYF.

V usage is TRBV2 and J usage is TRBJ1-2, with 9 bases that match TRBD1. Trimming took 5 bases from V and 4 from J; bases not matched to a gene: 5. CDR1 is SNHLY and CDR2 is FYNNEI in the germline V gene. This CDR3 has 14 residues. The CDR3, as DNA: TGTGCCAGCAGTCGAACAGGGGGCGCCTATGGCTACACCTTC. Translated: CASSRTGGAYGYTF.

The chain employs TRBV5-1 and TRBJ1-1, with 9 bases lining up with TRBD1. V shed 5 bases and J 5 bases; nucleotides not matched to a gene: 7. This CDR3 has 14 residues. In germline, CDR1 is SGHRS, CDR2 YFSETQ. CDR3 amino acids: CASSRPGQGTEAFF. The CDR3 coding sequence is TGCGCCAGCAGTCGACCGGGACAGGGAACTGAAGCTTTCTTT.

The chain uses TRBV6-5 and TRBJ2-5; D is undetermined. V lost 6 bases to trimming and J lost 0 bases, with 11 bases between them. Germline CDR1 MNHEY, CDR2 SVGAGI. The CDR3 loop spans 14 amino acids. The CDR3 nucleotides are TGTGCCAGCAGCCCCAACAGTTACCAAGAGACCCAGTACTTC. Amino acid sequence: CASSPNSYQETQYF.

This chain links TRBV7-2 with TRBJ2-5; 7 nucleotides match TRBD1. The CDR3 contains 15 residues. The junction had 9 bases not matched to a gene; V was cut back by 6 bases and J by 2 bases. Germline CDR1 reads SGHTA; CDR2 reads FQGNSA. The CDR3: CASSRSRGPQETQYF. For the CDR3, the DNA is TGTGCCAGCAGTCGATCAAGGGGGCCACAAGAGACCCAGTACTTC.

CDR3 sequence reads: CASSLGRSYEQYF. CDR3 nucleotides: TGTGCCAGCAGCTTGGGTAGGAGCTACGAGCAGTACTTC. This chain connects TRBV11-3 to TRBJ2-7; D remains unclear. V lost 3 bases, J lost 3 bases, and 9 bases lay in between. The V gene's germline CDR1 is SGHNT and CDR2 YENEEA. The CDR3 runs to 13 residues.